Each of the 12 T cell receptor beta chains below was sequenced from the same sample in a study of read filtering for tumor transcriptome and immune sequencing. From approximately 430 ng of RNA, a library with molecular barcoded alpha/delta and beta/gamma adaptors was made. TCRdb fed the reads into MiXCR, producing one record per CDR3 protein. The sample holds tens of thousands of distinct CDR3 sequences, roughly 13% seen once. The sample taken for sequencing was a population of CD138-negative cells sorted from bone marrow. The receptors derive from a donor aged 40 or over with multiple myeloma.

The CDR3 reads CASSRLQGASYNEQFF. The CDR3 DNA follows: TGTGCCAGCAGCCGACTACAGGGAGCCTCCTACAATGAGCAGTTCTTC. The chain couples TRBV7-6 to TRBJ2-1; weak D call: TRBD1 (6 bases). The CDR3 is 16 residues long. The V end was cut by 5 bases, the J end by 0 bases, with 14 bases between. CDR1 SGHVS and CDR2 FNYEAQ come from the germline V gene. Combining the CDR3 with reference TRBV7-6 and TRBJ2-1 gives the whole variable domain GAGVSQSPRYKVTKRGQDVALRCDPISGHVSLYWYRQALGQGPEFLTYFNYEAQQDKSGLPNDRFSAERPEGSISTLTIQRTEQRDSAMYRCASSRLQGASYNEQFFGPGTRLTVL.

There are many counts of this clonotype. This chain links TRBV29-1 with TRBJ2-1, with a weak D call TRBD1 (7 bases). The CDR3 is 15 amino acids. Deletions cut 5 bases from V and 6 bases from J, with 20 bases between. Germline lookup yields CDR1 SQVTM and CDR2 ANQGSEA. CDR3 DNA sequence: TGCAGCGTTCGGATTAGACAGGGACTTTCCAATGAGCAGTTCTTC. Translation: CSVRIRQGLSNEQFF.

This clonotype came up a few times. A much bigger clone sits one base away, suggesting this may be a read error. The final CDR3 position lacks the conserved phenylalanine or tryptophan, pointing to a likely read error. The chain uses TRBV5-1 and TRBJ2-3; no reliable D call. The CDR3 covers 15 residues. V was pared by 4 bases and J by 6 bases, with 18 bases between. Germline V CDR1 and CDR2: SGHRS, YFSETQ. The CDR3 here is CASSPEPPVSDTQYL. The CDR3 DNA reads as TGCGCCAGCAGCCCCGAACCCCCGGTCTCCGATACGCAGTATCTT.

In this sample, this clonotype turned up many times. This chain connects TRBV28 to TRBJ1-2; tentatively, D is TRBD1 (6 bases). Trimming took off 3 bases at V and 7 bases at J, with 12 bases between the two ends. The CDR3 length is 13 residues. The germline V gene has CDR1 MDHEN and CDR2 SYDVKM. The CDR3 nucleotides read TGTGCCAGCAGTTTGGGCCAGGGGTTTGGCTACACCTTC. It specifies CASSLGQGFGYTF.

The table lists this clonotype with a few counts. It is likely a read error: a sequence one base away is far more abundant. The chain carries TRBV11-3 and TRBJ2-2; the D is unclear. Germline V gene sequence: CDR1 SGHNT, CDR2 YENEEA. V was trimmed by 9 bases and J by 5 bases, leaving 16 bases between them. The CDR3 has 14 residues. The CDR3: CASMTVASTGELFF. In DNA, the CDR3 is TGTGCCAGTATGACGGTAGCATCGACCGGGGAGCTGTTTTTT.

This clonotype was seen many times. J is TRBJ2-1 and V is TRBV24-1; 9 bases are a match to TRBD2. J was trimmed by 7 bases and V by 11 bases; bases with no gene match: 5. Germline V lookup: CDR1 KGHDR, CDR2 SFDVKD. The CDR3 is 12 residues long. CDR3: CAIGTSKNEQFF. CDR3 in DNA: TGTGCCATCGGGACTAGCAAGAATGAGCAGTTCTTC.

The CDR3 nucleotides are TGTGCCAGCAGCTTGGCGGGAGGTCCAGATACGCAGTATTTT. Translation: CASSLAGGPDTQYF. The J gene is TRBJ2-3, the V gene TRBV5-5; 7 bases are a match to TRBD2. V lost 0 bases, J lost 4 bases, and 2 bases stayed unmatched. This CDR3 has 14 residues. Germline V gene sequence: CDR1 SGHKS, CDR2 YYEKEE (reference sequence).

In its sample, this clonotype was seen many times. The rearrangement uses TRBV29-1 and TRBJ2-5; weak D call: TRBD1 (6 bases). V was trimmed by 2 bases and J by 1 base, leaving 11 bases between them. CDR1 and CDR2 (germline): SQVTM, ANQGSEA. The CDR3 has 14 residues. In nucleotides, the CDR3 is TGCAGCGTTGAACTGGGGACACCCCAAGAGACCCAGTACTTC. Its translation is CSVELGTPQETQYF.

The table lists this clonotype with many counts. The J gene is TRBJ2-7, the V gene TRBV29-1, with 9 bases fitting TRBD1. The CDR3 loop spans 13 amino acids. Germline assignment: CDR1 SQVTM and CDR2 ANQGSEA. V was pared by 6 bases and J by 2 bases, with 5 bases of the junction left unmatched. This chain's CDR3 is CSVLDRGAYEQYF. CDR3 DNA: TGCAGCGTCCTGGACAGGGGTGCCTACGAGCAGTACTTC.

The table lists this clonotype with many counts. CDR3 DNA sequence: TGTGCCAGCAGTCGGGGACTTGGGTGGAACGAGCAGTACTTC. It yields the protein CASSRGLGWNEQYF. The V gene is TRBV12-3 or TRBV12-4, the J gene TRBJ2-7, with D tentatively TRBD2 (6 bases). CDR3 length: 14 residues. V was clipped by 5 bases and J by 5 bases, with 16 bases between them.

As regards this clonotype: A much larger clone lies a single base off, so this may be a read error. The V call is TRBV20-1, the J call TRBJ2-5, with D possibly being TRBD1 (6 bases). The CDR3 covers 13 residues. Germline-derived CDR1 and CDR2 are DFQATT and SNEGSKA (reference sequence). This chain's CDR3 is CSASDRLQEAQYF. CDR3 sequence (DNA): TGCAGTGCTTCGGACAGACTACAAGAGGCCCAGTACTTC.

This clonotype was detected many times. This chain connects TRBV28 to TRBJ2-2; TRBD2 aligns across 7 bases. CDR3 size: 14 residues. V shed 9 bases and J 4 bases; nucleotides not matched to a gene: 8. Germline CDR1 is MDHEN and CDR2 is SYDVKM. The DNA of the CDR3 is TGTGCCAGTCTAAGCGGGACGAGCACCGGGGAGCTGTTTTTT. This sequence encodes CASLSGTSTGELFF.